This T cell receptor beta chain derives from a study of blood T cell repertoires in COVID-19. Whole-study context: Researchers got acute and convalescent COVID-19 samples from the United States, Italy and Spain. Sources were T cells, B-cell-depleted T cells, or PBMCs; the material itself was cDNA or gDNA.

Per the germline V gene, CDR1 is SEHNR and CDR2 is FQNEAQ (reference sequence). This CDR3 region has 14 residues. With V trimmed by 3 bases and J by 7 bases, 6 bases remained unmatched. Clones were sequenced by immunoSEQ multiplex PCR, and TCRdb holds only the in-frame ones, with some missing. The sample lists 100,000 to 150,000 clones; around 82% were seen once. Sequencing input: peripheral blood. J is TRBJ2-1 and V is TRBV7-9, with TRBD2 identical over 7 bases. The source of this sequence is a man in his sixties with acute or convalescent COVID-19. CDR3 residues: CASSLGGSGNEQFF. The CDR3 DNA is TGTGCCAGCAGCTTGGGCGGGAGTGGAAATGAGCAGTTCTTC.